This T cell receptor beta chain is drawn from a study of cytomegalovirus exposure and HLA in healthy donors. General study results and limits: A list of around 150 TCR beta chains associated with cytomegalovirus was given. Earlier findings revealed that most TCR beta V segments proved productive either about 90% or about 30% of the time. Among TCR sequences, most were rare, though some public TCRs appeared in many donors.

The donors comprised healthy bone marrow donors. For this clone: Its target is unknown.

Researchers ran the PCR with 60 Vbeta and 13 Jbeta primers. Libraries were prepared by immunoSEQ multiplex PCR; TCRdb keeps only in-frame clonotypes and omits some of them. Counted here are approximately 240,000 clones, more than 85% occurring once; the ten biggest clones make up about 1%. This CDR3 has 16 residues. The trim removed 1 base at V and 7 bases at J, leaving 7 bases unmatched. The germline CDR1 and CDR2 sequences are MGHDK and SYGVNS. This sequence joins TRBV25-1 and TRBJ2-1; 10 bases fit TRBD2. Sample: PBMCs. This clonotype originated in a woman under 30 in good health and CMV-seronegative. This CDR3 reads CASSEFGSGGFNEQFF. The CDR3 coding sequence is TGTGCCAGCAGTGAATTTGGTAGCGGGGGGTTTAATGAGCAGTTCTTC.